A selection of T cell receptor beta chains follows, all from one sample in a study of blood T cell repertoires in COVID-19. This table comes from immunoSEQ multiplex PCR, and its TCRdb copy is limited to in-frame clones, with some not included. The profile covers about 300,000 clones, with 75% to 90% appearing a single time and approximately 1.6% taken by the ten largest. The sequencing input was peripheral blood. These receptors all come from a woman aged 40 to 50 who had recovered from COVID-19. Each CDR3 is given with its conserved first and last residue. D genes are given only for firm matches. The listing skips clone size in some rows; elsewhere it reads once, few, many or a size class.

DNA: TGCAGTGCCCCTAATCGAAACACCATATATTTT
CDR3: CSAPNRNTIYF
V: TRBV20-1
size: NA
D: NA
J: TRBJ1-3

DNA: TGTGCCAGCAAGGACAGGATAAATCAGCCCCAGCATTTT
CDR3: CASKDRINQPQHF
V: TRBV19
size: NA
D: TRBD1
J: TRBJ1-5

DNA: TGCGCCAGCAGCTTGGCGGAGGTGCAGGGACTAGCAATCCATGAGCAGTTCTTC
CDR3: CASSLAEVQGLAIHEQFF
V: TRBV5-1
size: NA
D: TRBD2
J: TRBJ2-1

DNA: TGTGCCAGCAGCGTTACAGGGGGCATTGGGAAAAATGAGCAGTTCTTC
CDR3: CASSVTGGIGKNEQFF
V: TRBV11-2
size: NA
D: TRBD1
J: TRBJ2-1

DNA: TGTGCCACGGGCCCTCCGGGGGGGAACACTGAAGCTTTCTTT
CDR3: CATGPPGGNTEAFF
V: TRBV10-3
size: NA
D: NA
J: TRBJ1-1

DNA: TGCGCCAGCAGCTTACGCCGCACAGGGATGAATGAGCAGTTCTTC
CDR3: CASSLRRTGMNEQFF
V: TRBV4-3
size: few
D: NA
J: TRBJ2-1

DNA: TGTGCCAGCTCACCACTCGGAGATACGCAGTATTTT
CDR3: CASSPLGDTQYF
V: TRBV18
size: NA
D: NA
J: TRBJ2-3

DNA: TGTGCCACCAGTGATCGACAGCTCATCTATGGCTACACCTTC
CDR3: CATSDRQLIYGYTF
V: TRBV24-1
size: NA
D: NA
J: TRBJ1-2

DNA: TGTGCCAGCAGTAACGCGGTATCGAACATTCAGTACTTC
CDR3: CASSNAVSNIQYF
V: TRBV2
size: few
D: NA
J: TRBJ2-4

DNA: TGCAGCGTTGAGGGACAGACCTACGAGCAGTACTTC
CDR3: CSVEGQTYEQYF
V: TRBV29-1
size: few
D: TRBD1
J: TRBJ2-7

DNA: TGTGCCAGCAGCTTACAGGGCGCAACTAATGAAAAACTGTTTTTT
CDR3: CASSLQGATNEKLFF
V: TRBV7-9
size: NA
D: NA
J: TRBJ1-4

DNA: TGTGCCAGCAGTGAGGGCTTCCCTGTCTACGAGCAGTACTTC
CDR3: CASSEGFPVYEQYF
V: TRBV2
size: few
D: NA
J: TRBJ2-7

DNA: TGTGCCAGCAGACACAGGGGAAGCACTGAAGCTTTCTTT
CDR3: CASRHRGSTEAFF
V: TRBV6-5
size: NA
D: TRBD1
J: TRBJ1-1

DNA: TGCGCCAGCAGCCAAGTGGGTCGACTCCGCACAGATACGCAGTATTTT
CDR3: CASSQVGRLRTDTQYF
V: TRBV4-1
size: NA
D: NA
J: TRBJ2-3

DNA: TGTGCCAGCAGCCCTCGAACAGGGGGCTGCAACAATCAGCCCCAGCATTTT
CDR3: CASSPRTGGCNNQPQHF
V: TRBV9
size: NA
D: TRBD1
J: TRBJ1-5

DNA: TGTGCCAGCAGTCCCTCGGAGGGGTACTACGAGCAGTACTTC
CDR3: CASSPSEGYYEQYF
V: TRBV27
size: few
D: NA
J: TRBJ2-7

DNA: TGTGCCAGCAGACTACAGGGGGCCAACACCGGGGAGCTGTTTTTT
CDR3: CASRLQGANTGELFF
V: TRBV27
size: NA
D: TRBD1
J: TRBJ2-2

DNA: TGTGCCAGCAGCTCCGACAGGGGGCACAGGGATTCACCCCTCCACTTT
CDR3: CASSSDRGHRDSPLHF
V: TRBV7-8
size: NA
D: TRBD1
J: TRBJ1-6

DNA: TGTGCCAGCAGCCCCGGGACAGGGGGCCTGGGAGAGACCCAGTACTTC
CDR3: CASSPGTGGLGETQYF
V: TRBV5-6
size: NA
D: TRBD1
J: TRBJ2-5

DNA: TGTGCCAGCAGCTCTACCTTCTATGGCTACACCTTC
CDR3: CASSSTFYGYTF
V: TRBV7-2
size: NA
D: NA
J: TRBJ1-2

DNA: TGTGCCAGCAGCTTAGGACACCAGGGGATTGCAGATACGCAGTATTTT
CDR3: CASSLGHQGIADTQYF
V: TRBV7-2
size: NA
D: NA
J: TRBJ2-3

DNA: TGTGCCACCGCGCCAGGGGGCGCCTACGAGCAGTACTTC
CDR3: CATAPGGAYEQYF
V: TRBV12-3/TRBV12-4
size: NA
D: TRBD1
J: TRBJ2-7

DNA: TGTGCCAGTAGCAGGGATCACACTGAAGCTTTCTTT
CDR3: CASSRDHTEAFF
V: TRBV19
size: NA
D: NA
J: TRBJ1-1

DNA: TGTGCCAGCAGCGTCCGGGACAGGGGGATGCGGGAAAAACTGTTTTTT
CDR3: CASSVRDRGMREKLFF
V: TRBV5-5
size: NA
D: TRBD1
J: TRBJ1-4

DNA: TGCAGCGCACCAGATTACGGGTTCGAAGCTTTCTTT
CDR3: CSAPDYGFEAFF
V: TRBV29-1
size: NA
D: NA
J: TRBJ1-1

DNA: TGTGCCAGCAGGGGACAGGGGCTAGAGCAGTACTTC
CDR3: CASRGQGLEQYF
V: TRBV27
size: NA
D: TRBD1
J: TRBJ2-7

DNA: TGTGCCAGCAGTCGCGATTCCTATCAGCCCCAGCATTTT
CDR3: CASSRDSYQPQHF
V: TRBV6-5
size: NA
D: NA
J: TRBJ1-5

DNA: TGTGCCAGCAGTGACGACAGGGGGCAAAACACTGAAGCTTTCTTT
CDR3: CASSDDRGQNTEAFF
V: TRBV6-1
size: NA
D: TRBD1
J: TRBJ1-1

DNA: TGTGCCAGCAGCTTGTGGGTTGGGCAGGGCGAGAGCACCGGGGAGCTGTTTTTT
CDR3: CASSLWVGQGESTGELFF
V: TRBV5-8
size: NA
D: NA
J: TRBJ2-2

DNA: TGTGCCAGCAGCAAAGAAGAGGACAGGGAAGAAAAACTGTTTTTT
CDR3: CASSKEEDREEKLFF
V: TRBV21-1
size: NA
D: NA
J: TRBJ1-4

DNA: TGCGCCAGCAGCCTCTGGAGGGGGAACACTGAAGCTTTCTTT
CDR3: CASSLWRGNTEAFF
V: TRBV5-1
size: NA
D: NA
J: TRBJ1-1

DNA: TGTGCCAGCACCCCCACCAGGTCGCCCCTCTCACCCCTCCACTTT
CDR3: CASTPTRSPLSPLHF
V: TRBV3-1/TRBV3-2
size: NA
D: NA
J: TRBJ1-6

DNA: TGTGCCAGCAGCGTAGGTCTAGCGGCCCCCACAGATACGCAGTATTTT
CDR3: CASSVGLAAPTDTQYF
V: TRBV9
size: once
D: TRBD2
J: TRBJ2-3

DNA: TGTGCCAGCAGCCCCCACAGGGCTGGGAGCTCCGGTGAGCAGTTCTTC
CDR3: CASSPHRAGSSGEQFF
V: TRBV7-2
size: NA
D: NA
J: TRBJ2-1

DNA: TGTGCCAGCAGCGTAGGCGGGGGTCCCTATGGCTACACCTTC
CDR3: CASSVGGGPYGYTF
V: TRBV9
size: once
D: NA
J: TRBJ1-2

DNA: TGTGCCAGCAGCTTGACAGCCAACACTGAAGCTTTCTTT
CDR3: CASSLTANTEAFF
V: TRBV5-5
size: NA
D: NA
J: TRBJ1-1

DNA: TGTGCCAGCAGGGTGGACAGGGCCACCGGGGAGCTGTTTTTT
CDR3: CASRVDRATGELFF
V: TRBV5-4
size: NA
D: TRBD1
J: TRBJ2-2

DNA: TGTGCCAGCAGTCGACAGGGGCTACAAGAGACCCAGTACTTC
CDR3: CASSRQGLQETQYF
V: TRBV6-5
size: NA
D: TRBD1
J: TRBJ2-5

DNA: TGTGCCAGCAGCCTCGTGAGCACAGATACGCAGTATTTT
CDR3: CASSLVSTDTQYF
V: TRBV5-6
size: NA
D: NA
J: TRBJ2-3

DNA: TGTGCCAGCTCCCGGGACAGATACAGAACCTACGAGCAGTACTTC
CDR3: CASSRDRYRTYEQYF
V: TRBV2
size: NA
D: TRBD1
J: TRBJ2-7

DNA: TGCGCCAGCAGCCAAAGTTTTGTCAGGGGGCCGGGTGAGCAGTACTTC
CDR3: CASSQSFVRGPGEQYF
V: TRBV4-1
size: NA
D: TRBD1
J: TRBJ2-7

DNA: TGTGCCAGCAGCACCGGTCGTGAGGGGCGGGAAGATACGCAGTATTTT
CDR3: CASSTGREGREDTQYF
V: TRBV7-9
size: NA
D: NA
J: TRBJ2-3

DNA: TGTGCCAGTAGTTTCGTCGGGACAGGGGTGTACACCATATATTTT
CDR3: CASSFVGTGVYTIYF
V: TRBV19
size: few
D: TRBD1
J: TRBJ1-3

DNA: TGTGCCAGCCGGACAAGGAGGGTCACTGAAGCTTTCTTT
CDR3: CASRTRRVTEAFF
V: TRBV12-3/TRBV12-4
size: NA
D: NA
J: TRBJ1-1

DNA: TGTGCCAGCAGCTGGGGGGAGCAAGAGACCCAGTACTTC
CDR3: CASSWGEQETQYF
V: TRBV5-6
size: NA
D: NA
J: TRBJ2-5

DNA: TGTGCCAGCAGTTTATCGTACAGGGCGGAAAACATTCAGTACTTC
CDR3: CASSLSYRAENIQYF
V: TRBV27
size: NA
D: NA
J: TRBJ2-4

DNA: TGTGCCAGCAGTCCAGAAGCCCGGAGGACAGGATATAATTCACCCCTCCACTTT
CDR3: CASSPEARRTGYNSPLHF
V: TRBV27
size: NA
D: TRBD1
J: TRBJ1-6

DNA: TGTGCCAGCGCGGGCGGCTCTGGAAACACCATATATTTT
CDR3: CASAGGSGNTIYF
V: TRBV11-3
size: NA
D: NA
J: TRBJ1-3

DNA: TGTGCCAGCACCCCGCGGGCAGGTCGCGATTCACCCCTCCACTTT
CDR3: CASTPRAGRDSPLHF
V: TRBV9
size: NA
D: NA
J: TRBJ1-6

DNA: TGTGCCAGCAGCCAATCTTACAGGATTAACTATGGCTACACCTTC
CDR3: CASSQSYRINYGYTF
V: TRBV3-1/TRBV3-2
size: NA
D: NA
J: TRBJ1-2

DNA: TGTGCCAGCAGTGCGGAAAGCGGAACGAACACCGGGGAGCTGTTTTTT
CDR3: CASSAESGTNTGELFF
V: TRBV2
size: NA
D: NA
J: TRBJ2-2

DNA: TGTGCCAGCAGTTACTCCCAGGCAGGCACTCAGCCCCAGCATTTT
CDR3: CASSYSQAGTQPQHF
V: TRBV6-5
size: NA
D: NA
J: TRBJ1-5

DNA: TGCGCCAGCAGCTTGGGAGCGGGGGGGCCAGAGACCCAGTACTTC
CDR3: CASSLGAGGPETQYF
V: TRBV5-1
size: NA
D: TRBD2
J: TRBJ2-5

DNA: TGTGCCAGCAGCCAAGGAGGGCTGGGCTGGCGGTCGCTACGGGGGAATGGCTACACCTTC
CDR3: CASSQGGLGWRSLRGNGYTF
V: TRBV3-1/TRBV3-2
size: NA
D: NA
J: TRBJ1-2

DNA: TGCGCCAGCAGCTCCCAGGGGACCAAAAACATTCAGTACTTC
CDR3: CASSSQGTKNIQYF
V: TRBV5-1
size: few
D: NA
J: TRBJ2-4